This T cell receptor beta chain comes out of a study of glioma-infiltrating T cells. As for the study in general: Low-grade gliomas were grade II; glioblastomas were grade IV at initial diagnosis. Glioma patients had dexamethasone for six or fewer days before surgery.

The CDR3 is 13 amino acids. The germline V gene has CDR1 MDHEN and CDR2 SYDVKM. Note on this clonotype: The target antigen is unknown. A read error may explain this, as a much larger clone is one base away.

Using RNA template, CDR3s of TCR alpha and beta were amplified with iRepertoire arm-PCR. TCRdb reanalysed the multiplex PCR reads using MiXCR and keeps one entry per CDR3 protein. This sample has about 400,000 distinct CDR3 sequences, with 41% found just once. Study observations and caveats: A blood CDR3 motif signature was depleted in highly divergent patients. Tissue-blood divergence was below expectation in non-neoplastic patients, above in gliomas.

What was sequenced was glioma tissue, nonneoplastic brain tissue, or PBMCs (not recorded which). V usage is TRBV28 and J usage is TRBJ2-3; perhaps TRBD1 as D (5 bases). This clonotype was obtained from a human donor with low-grade glioma or glioblastoma, undergoing nonglioma brain surgery, or in good health (not recorded which). CDR3 residues: CASINRGSDTKYF. The CDR3, as DNA: TGTGCCAGCATTAATAGGGGCTCAGATACGAAGTATTTT. The entire variable domain, with the rest obtained from reference TRBV28 and TRBJ2-3, is as follows: DVKVTQSSRYLVKRTGEKVFLECVQDMDHENMFWYRQDPGLGLRLIYFSYDVKMKEKGDIPEGYSVSREKKERFSLILESASTNQTSMYLCASINRGSDTKYFGPGTRLTVL.